The 17 T cell receptor beta chains listed next were all sequenced from one sample in a study of blood T cell repertoires in COVID-19. The protocol was immunoSEQ multiplex PCR, while the TCRdb copy is restricted to in-frame clones and leaves out a portion. The table shows around 200,000 clones, with approximately 87% occurring only once. The sample taken for sequencing was peripheral blood. All receptors come from a woman aged 55 to 70 with COVID-19, enrolled during active disease.

This rearrangement joins TRBV7-3 to TRBJ2-7; TRBD2 agrees at 9 bases. Per the germline V gene, CDR1 is SGHTA and CDR2 is FQGTGA. V trimming: 2 bases; J trimming: 0 bases; junction bases outside the gene matches: 2. The CDR3 consists of 15 residues. In nucleotides, the CDR3 is TGTGCCAGCAGCTTAGGCGGGAGGGGCTCCTACGAGCAGTACTTC. Protein: CASSLGGRGSYEQYF.

The V gene is TRBV5-8, the J gene TRBJ2-1, with D perhaps matching TRBD2 (5 bases). CDR1 is SGHTS, CDR2 YDEGEE, per germline. V was clipped by 0 bases and J by 0 bases, with 10 bases between them. CDR3 size: 16 residues. Here the CDR3 reads CASSLAVGSSYNEQFF. For the CDR3, the DNA is TGTGCCAGCAGCTTGGCCGTGGGGAGCTCCTACAATGAGCAGTTCTTC.

The J gene is TRBJ1-2, the V gene TRBV6-1, with D hard to call. V was cut by 2 bases and J by 7 bases, with 14 bases left in between. Germline CDR1 and CDR2: MNHNS and SASEGT. This CDR3 contains 14 residues. The CDR3 bases are TGTGCCAGCAGTGAAATGTGGTCGGGATTTGGCTACACCTTC. Its protein product is CASSEMWSGFGYTF.

This clone has just a few counts. The CDR3 region is CASSRSYEQYF. The DNA of the CDR3 is TGTGCCAGCAGTCGCTCCTACGAGCAGTACTTC. The rearrangement links TRBV7-9 to TRBJ2-7, with no clear D. Germline values: CDR1 SEHNR, CDR2 FQNEAQ (reference sequence). The CDR3 extends over 11 amino acids. Trimming left V 6 bases short and J 0 bases short, with 3 bases between.

J is TRBJ1-2 and V is TRBV10-2, with D unresolved. The germline gives CDR1 WSHSY, CDR2 SAAADI. The ends were cut back, 5 bases at V and 5 bases at J, with 6 bases in the middle. The length of the CDR3 is 11 residues. Written as DNA, the CDR3 is TGCGCCAGCAGTCAAACTTATGGCTACACCTTC. Its translation: CASSQTYGYTF.

The chain recombines TRBV3-1 (or the pseudogene TRBV3-2) with TRBJ2-1, with 10 nucleotides matching TRBD2. The CDR3 is 20 amino acids. The trim removed 5 bases at V and 5 bases at J, leaving 21 bases unmatched. Germline CDR1 LGHDT, CDR2 YNNKEL (reference sequence). The CDR3 bases are TGTGCCAGCAGCAGGACTAGCGGAAGTGCCGCGGCGTCGACGAACAATGAGCAGTTCTTC. It yields the protein CASSRTSGSAAASTNNEQFF.

This chain connects TRBV28 to TRBJ1-5; 7 bases match TRBD1. V lost 1 base to trimming and J lost 2 bases; unmatched junction nucleotides: 5. The CDR3 spans 16 residues. Per the germline V gene, CDR1 is MDHEN and CDR2 is SYDVKM. This CDR3 is CASSLSTGVGNQPQHF. CDR3 DNA: TGTGCCAGCAGTTTATCCACAGGGGTGGGCAATCAGCCCCAGCATTTT.

J is TRBJ2-7 and V is TRBV7-2; 9 nucleotides agree with TRBD1. Germline CDR1 SGHTA, CDR2 FQGNSA. There are 14 residues in the CDR3. Trimming cost V 2 bases and J 7 bases; bases outside gene matches: 6. As DNA, the CDR3 is TGTGCCAGCAGCTTAAAACAGGGGGCGTATGAGCAGTACTTC. Translation: CASSLKQGAYEQYF. Filled out from reference TRBV7-2 and TRBJ2-7, the complete variable domain reads GAGVSQSPSNKVTEKGKDVELRCDPISGHTALYWYRQSLGQGLEFLIYFQGNSAPDKSGLPSDRFSAERTGGSVSTLTIQRTQQEDSAVYLCASSLKQGAYEQYFGPGTRLTVT.

The J gene is TRBJ1-1, the V gene TRBV5-1, with D maybe TRBD1 (6 bases). V lost 4 bases, J lost 0 bases, and 16 bases lay in between. Germline V gene data show CDR1 as SGHRS and CDR2 as YFSETQ. The CDR3 extends over 16 amino acids. For the CDR3, the DNA is TGCGCCAGCAGCGGGGGCTGGACGGGGATGAACACTGAAGCTTTCTTT. This gives the protein CASSGGWTGMNTEAFF.

The chain links TRBV5-1 to TRBJ2-7; 7 nucleotides agree with TRBD2. J gave up 6 bases and V 4 bases, and 16 bases lay outside the gene matches. Per germline, CDR1 SGHRS and CDR2 YFSETQ. The CDR3 is made up of 16 amino acids. For the CDR3, the DNA is TGCGCCAGCAGCCCAGCCCCCCCCCAGGGAGGGTCCGAGCAGTACTTC. This gives the protein CASSPAPPQGGSEQYF.

The V gene is TRBV11-2, the J gene TRBJ1-5; a possible D gene is TRBD1 (5 bases). Per germline, CDR1 SGHAT and CDR2 FQNNGV. The length of the CDR3 is 18 residues. V was clipped by 1 base and J by 5 bases, with 21 bases between them. The CDR3 sequence is CASSLAPGTQGPYQPQHF. The CDR3 DNA sequence: TGTGCCAGCAGCTTAGCCCCCGGGACTCAGGGACCTTATCAGCCCCAGCATTTT.

This chain connects TRBV19 to TRBJ2-3, with 11 bases that match TRBD2. J gave up 3 bases and V 0 bases, and 2 bases lay outside the gene matches. Germline CDR1 and CDR2: LNHDA and SQIVND (reference sequence). The CDR3 runs to 16 residues. The CDR3 DNA sequence: TGTGCCAGTAGTATAGATAGCGGGAGGGAGACAGATACGCAGTATTTT. Amino acids: CASSIDSGRETDTQYF.

The chain links TRBV5-6 to TRBJ2-7; 13 bases are shared with TRBD2. This CDR3 has 19 residues. Per germline, CDR1 SGHDT and CDR2 YYEEEE. The V gene end was trimmed by 0 bases and the J gene end by 4 bases; junction bases not matched to a gene: 13. This chain's CDR3 is CASSLGGTGLAGEIYEQYF. The CDR3 DNA sequence: TGTGCCAGCAGCTTGGGGGGAACAGGACTAGCGGGAGAAATTTACGAGCAGTACTTC. Full variable domain (rest looked up from reference TRBV5-6 and TRBJ2-7): DAGVTQSPTHLIKTRGQQVTLRCSPKSGHDTVSWYQQALGQGPQFIFQYYEEEERQRGNFPDRFSGHQFPNYSSELNVNALLLGDSALYLCASSLGGTGLAGEIYEQYFGPGTRLTVT.

The chain links TRBV6-5 to TRBJ2-7, with TRBD2 identical over 8 bases. With V trimmed by 7 bases and J by 4 bases, 3 bases remained unmatched. Germline V gene data show CDR1 as MNHEY and CDR2 as SVGAGI. The CDR3 length is 12 residues. DNA for the CDR3: TGTGCCAGCAAAGCGGGAGCTTACGAGCAGTACTTC. It yields the protein CASKAGAYEQYF.

The CDR3 loop reads CAISEKSFEQFF. The CDR3 nucleotides are TGTGCCATCAGTGAGAAAAGCTTTGAGCAGTTCTTC. The chain couples TRBV10-3 to TRBJ2-1; D not certain. This CDR3 is 12 amino acids long. Germline V gene data show CDR1 as ENHRY and CDR2 as SYGVKD. V was cut by 2 bases and J by 9 bases, with 8 bases left in between.

The rearrangement joins TRBV24-1 to TRBJ2-1; the D gene is possibly TRBD2 (5 bases). Per the germline V gene, CDR1 is KGHDR and CDR2 is SFDVKD. Deletions cut 7 bases from V and 4 bases from J, with 16 bases between. CDR3 length equals 15 residues. CDR3 residues: CATSPKRTTYNEQFF. CDR3 DNA sequence: TGTGCCACCAGCCCCAAGCGGACGACTTACAATGAGCAGTTCTTC.

The chain has TRBV27 and TRBJ1-1; TRBD1 aligns across 8 bases. The length of the CDR3 is 12 residues. The V gene's germline CDR1 is MNHEY and CDR2 SMNVEV (reference sequence). The ends lost 4 bases at V and 11 bases at J; junction bases unmatched: 6. In DNA form, the CDR3 reads TGTGCCAGCAGTTCCAGACAGGGGAGGGCTTTCTTT. It codes for CASSSRQGRAFF.